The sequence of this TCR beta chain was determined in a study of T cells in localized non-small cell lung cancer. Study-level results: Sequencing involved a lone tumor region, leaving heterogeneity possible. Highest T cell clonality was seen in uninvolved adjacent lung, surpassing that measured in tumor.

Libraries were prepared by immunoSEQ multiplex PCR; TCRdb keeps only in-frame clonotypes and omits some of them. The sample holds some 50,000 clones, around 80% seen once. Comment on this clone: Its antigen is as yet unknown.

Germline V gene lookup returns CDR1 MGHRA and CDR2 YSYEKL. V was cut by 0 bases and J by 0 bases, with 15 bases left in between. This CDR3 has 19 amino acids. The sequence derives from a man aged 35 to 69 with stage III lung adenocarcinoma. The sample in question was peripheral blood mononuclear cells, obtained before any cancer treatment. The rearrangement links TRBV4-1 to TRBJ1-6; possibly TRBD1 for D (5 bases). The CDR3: CASSQEEGLMSSYNSPLHF. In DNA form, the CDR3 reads TGCGCCAGCAGCCAAGAGGAGGGGTTGATGAGCTCCTATAATTCACCCCTCCACTTT.